The sequence of this T cell receptor beta chain was determined in a study of blood T cell repertoires in COVID-19. Study details: Some COVID-19 samples were acute and others convalescent; all came from the United States, Italy and Spain. T cells, B-cell-depleted T cells, or PBMCs supplied cDNA or gDNA.

With 5 bases clipped from V and 8 bases from J, the junction kept 12 bases outside the gene matches. This CDR3 spans 15 amino acids. Germline lookup yields CDR1 SGHNT and CDR2 YENEEA. Clones were sequenced by immunoSEQ multiplex PCR, and TCRdb holds only the in-frame ones, with some missing. Counted here are 400,000 or so clones, approximately 90% occurring once; the ten biggest clones make up roughly 0.76%. Patients from Seattle were sampled longitudinally, starting during active infection. The V gene is TRBV11-3, the J gene TRBJ2-1; 7 bases match TRBD2. The source of this sequence is a man aged 18 to 29 with COVID-19, enrolled during active disease. The specimen sequenced was peripheral blood. The CDR3 here is CASSPTSLRGYEQFF. DNA for the CDR3: TGTGCCAGCAGCCCGACTAGCCTCCGAGGGTATGAGCAGTTCTTC.